These 32 T cell receptor beta chains were all obtained from the same sample, sequenced in a study of T cells in Graves' hyperthyroidism and ophthalmopathy. Authors of the study amplified TCR beta CDR3 regions from RNA transcripts. The TCR CDR3 first-round RT-PCR relied on the HTBI primer set. TCRdb redid the calling of the multiplex PCR reads with MiXCR, one entry per CDR3 protein. The sample lists some 400,000 distinct CDR3 sequences; approximately 15% were seen once. Sequenced: blood. These receptors were obtained from a man under 40 with Graves' hyperthyroidism that later progressed to Graves' ophthalmopathy.

This clonotype was observed many times. The chain employs TRBV11-2 and TRBJ2-4; D could derive from TRBD1 or TRBD2 (5 bases each). The V gene lost 0 bases and the J gene lost 8 bases, with 14 bases spanning the gap. The CDR3 loop spans 15 amino acids. Germline assignment: CDR1 SGHAT and CDR2 FQNNGV. The CDR3 region is CASSLDGFRGDIQYF. CDR3 nucleotide sequence: TGTGCCAGCAGCTTAGATGGGTTTAGGGGAGACATTCAGTACTTC. Full variable domain (remainder filled in from reference TRBV11-2 and TRBJ2-4): EAGVAQSPRYKIIEKRQSVAFWCNPISGHATLYWYQQILGQGPKLLIQFQNNGVVDDSQLPKDRFSAERLKGVDSTLKIQPAKLEDSAVYLCASSLDGFRGDIQYFGAGTRLSVL.

Comment on this clonotype: One base away lies a much larger clone, so this may be a sequencing read error. The conserved phenylalanine or tryptophan normally closing the CDR3 is absent here, so this likely arose from a read error. The chain recombines TRBV6-1 with TRBJ2-5, with TRBD1 identical over 10 bases. Germline V gene lookup returns CDR1 MNHNS and CDR2 SASEGT. The CDR3 is made up of 15 amino acids. V shed 6 bases, J shed 4 bases, and the junction held 8 bases outside the gene matches. CDR3 nucleotides: TGTGCCAGCAGCTTGGGACAGGGGAGCGTAGAGACCCAGTACCTC. Its translation is CASSLGQGSVETQYL.

This clonotype was seen more than once but under ten times. In DNA, the CDR3 is TGTGCCAGCAGCCAGGGGGCAGGGGGAGGACAGCCCCAGCATTTT. Its translation: CASSQGAGGGQPQHF. The chain is built from TRBV7-6 and TRBJ1-5; 8 nucleotides align to TRBD1. The CDR3 covers 15 residues. Germline CDR1 SGHVS, CDR2 FNYEAQ. After removal of 5 bases from V and 7 bases from J, the junction contained 10 bases not matched to a gene.

This clonotype was detected once. The junction departs from germline at one end; a sequencing error may be responsible. The rearrangement uses TRBV6-2 or TRBV6-3 and TRBJ2-1, with D hard to call. CDR3 length: 15 amino acids. Germline CDR1 reads MNHEY; CDR2 reads SVGEGT. CDR3 nucleotide sequence: TGTGCCAGCAGTCCCGACTGGAGCTCCCACAATGAGCAGTTCTTC. Its translation is CASSPDWSSHNEQFF.

In this sample, this clonotype turned up a few times. The chain links TRBV13 to TRBJ2-7; D is tentatively TRBD1 or TRBD2 (5 bases each). There are 13 residues in the CDR3. The germline V gene has CDR1 PRHDT and CDR2 FYEKMQ (reference sequence). The germline V and J ends were trimmed by 5 bases and 7 bases, with 15 bases remaining between them. The CDR3 is CASSGQTGTEQYF. CDR3 sequence (DNA): TGTGCCAGCAGCGGACAAACGGGGACGGAGCAGTACTTC.

This clonotype was seen repeatedly, ten times or more. The chain joins TRBV6-1 to TRBJ2-7; 9 nucleotides match TRBD1. Germline trimming cut 4 bases from V and 5 bases from J; bases unmatched to any gene: 6. This CDR3 region has 14 residues. Germline V gene lookup returns CDR1 MNHNS and CDR2 SASEGT. The CDR3 region has the DNA TGTGCCAGCAGTGTGGGACAGGGTAACCACGAGCAGTACTTC. This sequence encodes CASSVGQGNHEQYF.

This clonotype was recorded at least ten times. This chain uses TRBV18 with TRBJ2-5; D ambiguous. The CDR3 has 14 amino acids. Between the trimmed V and J ends, which lost 3 bases and 5 bases, there was a span of 13 bases. Germline V gene data show CDR1 as KGHSH and CDR2 as LQKENI. CDR3 region: CASSPEGRRETQYF. The CDR3 region has the DNA TGTGCCAGCTCACCGGAAGGGCGCCGGGAGACCCAGTACTTC.

This chain joins TRBV5-1 and TRBJ2-1, with 11 bases fitting TRBD2. Germline V lookup: CDR1 SGHRS, CDR2 YFSETQ. The CDR3 loop spans 17 amino acids. The V and J ends lost 0 bases and 5 bases, in that order; junction bases with no gene match: 7. The CDR3 DNA reads TGCGCCAGCAGCTTGGGGTTAGCGGGGGGGATCCACAATGAGCAGTTCTTC. Translation gives CASSLGLAGGIHNEQFF.

This clonotype occurred many times. This sequence joins TRBV3-1 and TRBJ2-7, with D perhaps TRBD1 or TRBD2 (5 bases each). Trimming cost V 2 bases and J 4 bases, with 12 bases left between them. The CDR3 spans 14 residues. CDR1 LGHDT and CDR2 YNNKEL come from the germline V gene (reference sequence). CDR3 nucleotide sequence: TGTGCCAGCAGCCAATTCGGGACGGGATACGAGCAGTACTTC. This codes for CASSQFGTGYEQYF.

Ten or more counts support this clonotype. CDR3 in amino acids: CATVRGVGPYEQYF. CDR3 coding DNA: TGTGCCACCGTAAGGGGTGTGGGACCCTACGAGCAGTACTTC. The chain employs TRBV6-1 and TRBJ2-7; perhaps D is TRBD1 or TRBD2 (5 bases each). Looked up from germline, CDR1 is MNHNS and CDR2 is SASEGT. The V and J ends lost 10 bases and 2 bases respectively, with 18 bases between them. CDR3 length equals 14 residues.

This clonotype was counted ten times or more. The chain employs TRBV29-1 and TRBJ1-2, with D perhaps TRBD1 (5 bases). Per germline, CDR1 SQVTM and CDR2 ANQGSEA. Trimming cost V 5 bases and J 2 bases, with 9 bases left between them. This CDR3 contains 12 residues. DNA of the CDR3: TGCAGCGTTCGGGACCGAAACTATGGCTACACCTTC. This codes for CSVRDRNYGYTF.

This clonotype was detected many times. The rearrangement joins TRBV6-1 to TRBJ2-7; perhaps TRBD1 as D (6 bases). Germline V CDR1 and CDR2: MNHNS, SASEGT. The V gene lost 6 bases and the J gene lost 0 bases, with 6 bases spanning the gap. The CDR3 is 12 amino acids. CDR3 region: CASRDSSYEQYF. The CDR3 nucleotides are TGTGCCAGCAGGGACAGCTCCTACGAGCAGTACTTC.

This chain connects TRBV20-1 to TRBJ1-2; TRBD1 aligns across 7 bases. V shed 1 base, J shed 6 bases, and the junction held 8 bases outside the gene matches. From germline, CDR1 is DFQATT and CDR2 SNEGSKA (reference sequence). The length of the CDR3 is 14 residues. The CDR3 is CSARVYETGHGYTF. The CDR3 DNA reads as TGCAGTGCTAGAGTCTACGAGACAGGGCATGGCTACACCTTC.

This clonotype was seen at least ten times. The chain carries TRBV28 and TRBJ1-2, with D unresolved. Between the trimmed V and J ends, which lost 7 bases and 8 bases, there was a span of 14 bases. CDR1 and CDR2 from the germline V gene are MDHEN and SYDVKM. The CDR3 covers 12 residues. CDR3 sequence: CASTGWVGGYTF. In nucleotides, the CDR3 is TGTGCCAGCACCGGTTGGGTGGGCGGCTACACCTTC.

The V gene is TRBV5-1, the J gene TRBJ1-6; D is possibly TRBD1 (5 bases). There are 13 residues in the CDR3. Germline loops: CDR1 SGHRS, CDR2 YFSETQ. The V end lost 7 bases, the J end lost 2 bases, and 7 bases lay between the germline ends. The CDR3 DNA sequence: TGCGCCAGCTCCAGGGCCTATAATTCACCCCTCCACTTT. This codes for CASSRAYNSPLHF.

The J gene is TRBJ2-4, the V gene TRBV6-1; D gene unclear. The CDR3 is made up of 14 amino acids. V dropped 4 bases and J dropped 0 bases, with 7 bases sitting between them. Germline CDR1 and CDR2: MNHNS and SASEGT. The CDR3 protein is CASSARVAKNIQYF. CDR3 DNA sequence: TGTGCCAGCAGTGCCCGGGTAGCCAAAAACATTCAGTACTTC.

The chain links TRBV13 to TRBJ1-3; TRBD1 might be the D (6 bases). CDR3 length: 14 amino acids. V lost 5 bases to trimming and J lost 4 bases, with 12 bases between them. Looked up from germline, CDR1 is PRHDT and CDR2 is FYEKMQ (reference sequence). The CDR3 DNA sequence: TGTGCCAGCAGCCCGGACAGAGAAGGAAACACCATATATTTT. Translation gives CASSPDREGNTIYF.

In its sample, this clonotype was seen a few times. The chain uses TRBV6-1 and TRBJ1-3; perhaps TRBD1 as D (6 bases). CDR3 length equals 14 residues. Trimming shortened V by 2 bases and J by 6 bases, and 11 bases separated the two germline ends. In germline, CDR1 is MNHNS, CDR2 SASEGT. CDR3 sequence (DNA): TGTGCCAGCAGTGAACGGGGGGCTGTAAACACCATATATTTT. Encoded protein: CASSERGAVNTIYF.

This clonotype was seen many times. The chain employs TRBV30 and TRBJ1-5; D is perhaps TRBD1 (6 bases). CDR1 is GTSNPN, CDR2 SVGIG, per germline (reference sequence). CDR3 length: 13 amino acids. V gave up 3 bases and J gave up 3 bases, with 9 bases separating them. This chain's CDR3 is CAWRGQSNQPQHF. In DNA, the CDR3 is TGTGCCTGGAGAGGACAGTCCAATCAGCCCCAGCATTTT.

This clonotype was found many times. The DNA for the CDR3 is TGCAGTGGCAGGGAGTTGGGAGATACGCAGTATTTT. This encodes CSGRELGDTQYF. The rearrangement links TRBV20-1 to TRBJ2-3; D is perhaps TRBD1 or TRBD2 (5 bases each). V lost 7 bases and J lost 5, with 13 bases in between. This CDR3 has 12 amino acids. Germline-derived CDR1 and CDR2 are DFQATT and SNEGSKA (reference sequence).

This clonotype was seen repeatedly, ten times or more. The chain employs TRBV6-5 and TRBJ1-5, with no clear D. V dropped 0 bases and J dropped 6 bases, with 12 bases sitting between them. This CDR3 is built from 15 residues. CDR1 is MNHEY, CDR2 SVGAGI, per germline. The DNA of the CDR3 is TGTGCCAGCAGTTACTCTGCTCGGACGGTTCAGCCCCAGCATTTT. This gives the protein CASSYSARTVQPQHF.

This clonotype was counted many times. The chain is built from TRBV30 and TRBJ1-3; no clear D gene. This CDR3 contains 13 residues. The V end lost 0 bases, the J end lost 0 bases, and 3 bases lay between the germline ends. Per germline, CDR1 GTSNPN and CDR2 SVGIG (reference sequence). The CDR3 loop is CAWSVSSGNTIYF. CDR3 sequence (DNA): TGTGCCTGGAGTGTCTCCTCTGGAAACACCATATATTTT.

V and J are TRBV13 and TRBJ2-3, with 8 bases matching TRBD1. CDR1 and CDR2 (germline): PRHDT, FYEKMQ (reference sequence). CDR3 length: 14 amino acids. J was trimmed by 6 bases and V by 3 bases; bases with no gene match: 5. The CDR3 region is CASSLQGARDTQYF. The DNA for the CDR3 is TGTGCCAGCAGCTTGCAGGGGGCGCGGGATACGCAGTATTTT.

The chain joins TRBV6-1 to TRBJ1-3; tentative D call: TRBD1 (6 bases). This CDR3 is 13 amino acids long. V was clipped by 9 bases and J by 3 bases, with 12 bases between them. The germline V gene encodes CDR1 MNHNS and CDR2 SASEGT. The CDR3 loop reads CASGQPLGNTIYF. CDR3 coding DNA: TGTGCCAGTGGACAGCCACTTGGAAACACCATATATTTT.

Notes on this clonotype: Compared with germline, one end of the junction differs, possibly owing to a read error. This chain links TRBV7-9 with TRBJ2-4; D unclear. Looked up from germline, CDR1 is SEHNR and CDR2 is FQNEAQ (reference sequence). The CDR3 loop spans 14 amino acids. CDR3 region: CASSSRYAKNIRYF. DNA for the CDR3: TGTGCCAGCAGCTCCCGATACGCCAAAAACATTCGGTACTTC.

In this sample, this clonotype turned up many times. This chain links TRBV27 with TRBJ2-3; 9 bases map to TRBD1. The CDR3 runs 15 residues. Unmatched junction bases numbered 8, after V lost 6 bases and J lost 4 bases. Germline V CDR1 and CDR2: MNHEY, SMNVEV (reference sequence). CDR3 bases: TGTGCCAGCAGCAACCGGGACAGGGTCCCAGATACGCAGTATTTT. Its translation is CASSNRDRVPDTQYF.

In its sample, this clonotype was seen a few times. The chain uses TRBV12-5 and TRBJ2-3, with no clear D. V was trimmed by 6 bases and J by 4 bases, leaving 11 bases between them. The CDR3 runs 13 residues. The germline gives CDR1 LGHNT, CDR2 FRNRAP. The CDR3 DNA is TGTGCTAGTGGGTCCCTACCTCCAGATACGCAGTATTTT. Translating it yields CASGSLPPDTQYF.

This clonotype was observed at least ten times. The V gene is TRBV7-8, the J gene TRBJ2-3; the match to TRBD2 covers 11 bases. The CDR3 has 15 amino acids. V lost 3 bases to trimming and J lost 5 bases; unmatched junction nucleotides: 4. CDR1 SGHVS and CDR2 FQNEAQ come from the germline V gene. The DNA for the CDR3 is TGTGCCAGCAGCTTTTTGACTAGCGGGATAGATACGCAGTATTTT. Protein sequence: CASSFLTSGIDTQYF.

Many counts were recorded for this clonotype. CDR3 in DNA: TGTGCCAGCAGTGGGGACAGATACAATGAGCAGTTCTTC. This gives the protein CASSGDRYNEQFF. The chain links TRBV2 to TRBJ2-1; 7 bases map to TRBD1. This CDR3 is built from 13 residues. V shed 4 bases, J shed 4 bases, and the junction held 1 base outside the gene matches. Germline V gene data show CDR1 as SNHLY and CDR2 as FYNNEI. Full variable domain (remainder filled in from reference TRBV2 and TRBJ2-1): EPEVTQTPSHQVTQMGQEVILRCVPISNHLYFYWYRQILGQKVEFLVSFYNNEISEKSEIFDDQFSVERPDGSNFTLKIRSTKLEDSAMYFCASSGDRYNEQFFGPGTRLTVL.

This clonotype has a handful of counts. V and J are TRBV29-1 and TRBJ1-2; 9 bases fit TRBD1. The CDR3 is 14 residues long. From germline, CDR1 is SQVTM and CDR2 ANQGSEA. V lost 0 bases and J lost 6; bases outside the gene matches: 5. CDR3 amino acids: CSVEDNRGLNGYTF. The CDR3 coding sequence is TGCAGCGTTGAAGATAACAGGGGGCTCAATGGCTACACCTTC. Variable domain in full (rest from reference TRBV29-1 and TRBJ1-2): SAVISQKPSRDICQRGTSLTIQCQVDSQVTMMFWYRQQPGQSLTLIATANQGSEATYESGFVIDKFPISRPNLTFSTLTVSNMSPEDSSIYLCSVEDNRGLNGYTFGSGTRLTVV.

A word on this clonotype: A much larger clone differs by one base, so this may be a read error. V is TRBV6-9 and J is TRBJ2-2, with 8 bases identical to TRBD2. Germline-derived CDR1 and CDR2 are MNHGY and SVAAGI. The CDR3 is 14 residues long. CDR3 coding DNA: TGTGCCAGCAGTTACGGGGGGGGATCCGGGGAGCCGTTTTTT. Encoded protein: CASSYGGGSGEPFF.

The gene calls are TRBV3-1 and TRBJ1-1; D is unclear. Trimming took off 11 bases at V and 0 bases at J, with 19 bases between the two ends. Germline CDR1 and CDR2: LGHDT and YNNKEL (reference sequence). CDR3 length equals 15 residues. CDR3 sequence (DNA): TGTGCCCAGGCTGGCAGGCGCATCTTGAACACTGAAGCTTTCTTT. Amino acid sequence: CAQAGRRILNTEAFF.